This TCR beta chain was identified in a study of T-cell reconstitution after alpha-beta-depleted transplantation in children. Per germline, CDR1 SQVTM and CDR2 ANQGSEA. The CDR3 totals 12 residues. V was clipped by 6 bases and J by 6 bases, with 13 bases between them. TCRbeta library construction was performed incorporating unique molecular identifiers. MiXCR, run by TCRdb on the PCR reads, gives a single entry per CDR3 protein. The sample includes under 140,000 distinct CDR3 sequences, 10% to 13% of them seen just once. The TCR originated in a human donor who donated a stem cell graft to a child with acute lymphoblastic leukemia. Sequencing was performed on PBMCs from the stem cell graft donor, taken from the stem cell graft. V gene TRBV29-1 combines with J gene TRBJ2-3; either TRBD1 or TRBD2 may fit D (5 bases each). CDR3 bases: TGCAGCGTCAGGGACGGGATGGATACGCAGTATTTT. Translating gives CSVRDGMDTQYF.